A single T cell receptor (beta chain) is shown here with its context. It has no known antigen specificity. No base quality values were provided; no much bigger clone lies one nucleotide off. Inclusive of the bounding cysteine and phenylalanine, the CDR3 is 14 residues long. Only CDR3 DNA is held: 42 bases, read in frame from base 1. V is cut back by 1 base and J by 10 bases, with 3 bases in the junction unmatched. CDR1 and CDR2 are read off the germline V gene as SGHRS and YFSETQ. A single peripheral blood draw of around 0.11 L on average was collected from each donor into heparinised tubes. A BD FACSAria II was used to sort naive, central memory, regulatory and stem cell-like memory CD4+ T cells with a panel that included CD45RO, CCR7, CD25, CD127, CD95 and CD27. A purity above 98% was achieved for all sorted populations. PBMCs were separated immediately by Lymphoprep density gradient centrifugation and were stained directly, without being cultured. So that batch effects would be minimized, each experiment stained and sorted samples in pairs, pairing one healthy donor with one patient.

The record originates from a study of beta chain features in type 1 diabetes (dated by TCRdb to the late 2010s). About the full investigation: Patients and healthy donors did not differ in mean age, gender distribution, total cell number or subset yield. Across all samples, fewer than 110,000,000 sorted cells were examined, and cell number per subset correlated strongly with RNA yield. The study compared the TCRB repertoires of sorted circulating CD4+ T cell subsets in recently diagnosed type 1 diabetes patients with those in matched healthy donors. Regulatory and stem cell-like memory subsets were isolated from only 8 patients and about eight healthy donors, whereas naive and central memory subsets came from all 30 or so donors. Overall results and qualifications from the work: PCR might favor shorter templates, but patient and control samples were amplified and corrected together, so any skew would affect both groups equally. Naive, central memory and regulatory TCRB repertoires appeared more similar among patients than among healthy donors. Fewer insertions and more nucleotide deletions at VDJ recombination sites were observed in patients with type 1 diabetes, implying thymic rearrangement abnormalities. In all four CD4+ subsets, TCRB CDR3 length was moderately but significantly shorter in type 1 diabetes patients. Because cDNA was sequenced instead of genomic DNA, highly expressing activated cells could be over-represented, though the groups showed no difference in activation or CD3 levels. Because the HLA sub-analyses included only small numbers of individuals, any influence of HLA type on TCRB rearrangement was left unresolved.

The entire amount of isolated RNA was reverse transcribed using the High Capacity cDNA Reverse Transcription Kit, so the sequenced TCRB transcripts were expressed ones. Deep immunoSEQ sequencing was performed on naive, central memory and regulatory T cell samples, with an average of around 3.5 million total reads per sample. Sorted cells were lysed in RLT buffer, and RNA was extracted using DNase-treated RNeasy Micro or Mini kits according to cell number. Each cell subset was processed on its own to prevent cross-contamination, while patient and healthy donor samples were processed together. TCRB sequences were amplified from cDNA with the immunoSEQ multiplex PCR, producing 87-bp fragments spanning the CDR3 region. Sequencing of the amplicons was performed on the Illumina HiSeq platform. The published analysis was carried out like this. PCR bias was corrected computationally using synthetic template baselines, and reads within Hamming distance 2 were collapsed, with unmergeable singletons discarded. Reads were aligned against IMGT to assign V, D and J genes, CDR3 length and insertions or deletions at six rearrangement sites. Clonotype counts were normalized to sorted cell number within each subset before computing true diversity and Gini coefficients with the tcR R package. The overlap coefficient, calculated on TCRB nucleotide sequences, was used to measure repertoire sharing. Out-of-frame TCRB sequences from naive cells were analyzed to stand in for the pre-selection repertoire. The source is immuneACCESS, and TCRdb retained only in-frame sequences with V and J called. Part of the clones is not carried over; for the studies checked, unresolved V genes explain less than half of this, and the remainder is unexplained. Clonal size and the V and J genes are those of that table, whereas D and trimming came from the DNA. This sample holds roughly 260,000 clones; roughly 22% were observed only once. The ten largest clonotypes hold roughly 0.028% of the sample.

This receptor was identified in a woman in her thirties or forties with type 1 diabetes. The sequenced material came from naive CD4+ T cells from blood. The label giving this sample's cell subset or site can be read as: true naive CD4+ T cells. This sequence uses TRBV5-1 and TRBJ1-6, with TRBD1 identical over 9 junction bases. The CDR3 corresponds to CASSLRGTGSPLHF. The nucleotide sequence is given as TGCGCCAGCAGCTTGAGAGGGACAGGGTCACCCCTCCACTTT.